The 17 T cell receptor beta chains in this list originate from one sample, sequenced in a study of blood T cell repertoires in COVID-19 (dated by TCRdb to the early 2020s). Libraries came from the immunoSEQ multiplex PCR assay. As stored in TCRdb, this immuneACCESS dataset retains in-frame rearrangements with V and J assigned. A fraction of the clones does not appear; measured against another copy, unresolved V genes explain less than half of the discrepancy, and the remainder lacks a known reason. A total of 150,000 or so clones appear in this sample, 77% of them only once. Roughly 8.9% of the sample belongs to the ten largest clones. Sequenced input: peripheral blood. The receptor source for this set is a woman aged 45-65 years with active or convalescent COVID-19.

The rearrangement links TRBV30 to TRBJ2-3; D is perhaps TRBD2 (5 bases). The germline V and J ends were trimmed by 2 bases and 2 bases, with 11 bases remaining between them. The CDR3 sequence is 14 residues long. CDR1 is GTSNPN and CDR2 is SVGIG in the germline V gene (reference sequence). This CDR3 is CAWSPGINTDTQYF. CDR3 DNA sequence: TGTGCCTGGAGTCCGGGGATTAACACAGATACGCAGTATTTT.

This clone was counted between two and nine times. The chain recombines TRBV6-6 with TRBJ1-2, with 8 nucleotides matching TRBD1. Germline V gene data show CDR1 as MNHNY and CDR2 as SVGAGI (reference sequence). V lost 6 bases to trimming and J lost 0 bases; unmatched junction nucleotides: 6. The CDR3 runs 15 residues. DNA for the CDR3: TGTGCCAGCAGAACCACAGGGGGATCTAACTATGGCTACACCTTC. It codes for CASRTTGGSNYGYTF.

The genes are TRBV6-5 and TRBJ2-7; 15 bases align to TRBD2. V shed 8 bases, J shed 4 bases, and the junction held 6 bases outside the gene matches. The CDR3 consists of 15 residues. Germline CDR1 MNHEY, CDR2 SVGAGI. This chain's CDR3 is CASEGLAGGGYEQYF. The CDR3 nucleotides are TGTGCCAGCGAGGGACTAGCGGGAGGAGGGTACGAGCAGTACTTC.

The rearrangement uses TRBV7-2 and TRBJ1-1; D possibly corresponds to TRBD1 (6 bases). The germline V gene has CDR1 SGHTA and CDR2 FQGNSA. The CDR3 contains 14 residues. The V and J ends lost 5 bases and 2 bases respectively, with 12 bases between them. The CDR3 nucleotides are TGTGCCAGCAGCATCAGGGGCGGAAACACTGAAGCTTTCTTT. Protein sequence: CASSIRGGNTEAFF.

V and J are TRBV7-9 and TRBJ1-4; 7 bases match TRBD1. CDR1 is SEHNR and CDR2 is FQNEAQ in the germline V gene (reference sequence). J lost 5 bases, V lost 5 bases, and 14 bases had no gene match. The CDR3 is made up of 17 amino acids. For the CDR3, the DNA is TGTGCCAGCAGCAGTAGAGGAACAGGGGCGGCCAATGAAAAACTGTTTTTT. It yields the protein CASSSRGTGAANEKLFF.

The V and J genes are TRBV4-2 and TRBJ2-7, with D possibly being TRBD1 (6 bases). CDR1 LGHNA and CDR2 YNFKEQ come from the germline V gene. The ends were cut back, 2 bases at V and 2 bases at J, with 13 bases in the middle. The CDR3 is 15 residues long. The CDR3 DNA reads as TGTGCCAGCAGCCAACAACAGGGTCGGGCCTACGAGCAGTACTTC. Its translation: CASSQQQGRAYEQYF.

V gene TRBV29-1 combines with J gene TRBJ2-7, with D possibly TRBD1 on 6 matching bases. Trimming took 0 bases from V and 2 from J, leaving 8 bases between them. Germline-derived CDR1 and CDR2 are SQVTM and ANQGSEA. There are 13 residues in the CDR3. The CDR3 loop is CSVEDGTTYEQYF. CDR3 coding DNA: TGCAGCGTTGAAGATGGGACAACCTACGAGCAGTACTTC.

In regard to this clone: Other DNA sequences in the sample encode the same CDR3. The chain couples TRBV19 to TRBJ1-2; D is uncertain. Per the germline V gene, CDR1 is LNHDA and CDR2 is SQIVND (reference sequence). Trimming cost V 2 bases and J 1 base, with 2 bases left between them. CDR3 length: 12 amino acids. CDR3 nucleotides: TGTGCCAGTAGTATATATAACTATGGCTACACCTTC. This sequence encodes CASSIYNYGYTF.

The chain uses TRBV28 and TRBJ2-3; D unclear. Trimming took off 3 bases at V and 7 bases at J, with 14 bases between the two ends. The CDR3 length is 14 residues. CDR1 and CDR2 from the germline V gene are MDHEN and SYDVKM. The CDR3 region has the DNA TGTGCCAGCAGTTTCAAATCCCCTACCTATACGCAGTATTTT. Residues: CASSFKSPTYTQYF.

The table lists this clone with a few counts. CDR3 amino acids: CASSFTSGSYEQYF. The CDR3 DNA is TGCGCCAGCAGCTTCACTAGCGGCTCCTACGAGCAGTACTTC. V usage is TRBV5-1 and J usage is TRBJ2-7, with 8 bases that match TRBD2. The CDR3 spans 14 residues. Germline lookup yields CDR1 SGHRS and CDR2 YFSETQ. The junction had 1 base not matched to a gene; V was cut back by 2 bases and J by 0 bases.

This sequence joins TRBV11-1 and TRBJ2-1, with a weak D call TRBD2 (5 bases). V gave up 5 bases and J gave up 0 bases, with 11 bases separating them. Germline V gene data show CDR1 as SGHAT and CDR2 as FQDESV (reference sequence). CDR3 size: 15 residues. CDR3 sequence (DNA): TGTGCCAGCAGCCCCGGAGGAGGCTCCTACAATGAGCAGTTCTTC. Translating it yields CASSPGGGSYNEQFF.

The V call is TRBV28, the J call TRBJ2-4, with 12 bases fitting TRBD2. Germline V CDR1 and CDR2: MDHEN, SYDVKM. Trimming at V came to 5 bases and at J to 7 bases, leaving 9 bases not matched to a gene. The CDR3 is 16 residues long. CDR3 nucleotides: TGTGCCAGCAGTCCGGCGACTAGCGGGAGAAGTAACATTCAGTACTTC. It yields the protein CASSPATSGRSNIQYF.

The CDR3: CASSLSLEGGEQYF. The CDR3 nucleotides are TGTGCCAGCAGCTTAAGCTTAGAGGGTGGCGAGCAGTACTTC. The V gene is TRBV7-3, the J gene TRBJ2-7; perhaps TRBD2 as D (5 bases). Trimming removed 1 base at V and 6 bases at J, with 13 bases between. Germline V lookup: CDR1 SGHTA, CDR2 FQGTGA. CDR3 length equals 14 residues. Drawing the rest from reference TRBV7-3 and TRBJ2-7, the complete variable domain is GAGVSQTPSNKVTEKGKYVELRCDPISGHTALYWYRQSLGQGPEFLIYFQGTGAADDSGLPNDRFFAVRPEGSVSTLKIQRTERGDSAVYLCASSLSLEGGEQYFGPGTRLTVT.

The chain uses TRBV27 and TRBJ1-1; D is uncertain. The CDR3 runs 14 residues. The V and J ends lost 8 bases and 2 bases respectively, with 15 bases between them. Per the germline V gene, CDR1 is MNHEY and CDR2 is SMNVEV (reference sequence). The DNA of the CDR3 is TGTGCCAGCGTCCCCCGCGGGCCTAACACTGAAGCTTTCTTT. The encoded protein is CASVPRGPNTEAFF.

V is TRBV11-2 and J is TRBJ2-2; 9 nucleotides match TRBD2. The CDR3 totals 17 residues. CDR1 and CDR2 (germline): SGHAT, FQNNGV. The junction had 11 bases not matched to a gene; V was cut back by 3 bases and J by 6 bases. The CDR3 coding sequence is TGTGCCAGCAGCTTCGTAGCGGGAGTTTCGGATCCCGGGGAGCTGTTTTTT. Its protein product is CASSFVAGVSDPGELFF.

As DNA, the CDR3 is TGCGCCAGCAGACAGTATTCCCCCTCCTACGAGCAGTACTTC. Translating it yields CASRQYSPSYEQYF. The chain is built from TRBV10-1 and TRBJ2-7, with D hard to call. Germline V gene sequence: CDR1 WNHNN, CDR2 SYGVQD (reference sequence). V lost 6 bases, J lost 0 bases, and 12 bases lay in between. CDR3 length: 14 amino acids.

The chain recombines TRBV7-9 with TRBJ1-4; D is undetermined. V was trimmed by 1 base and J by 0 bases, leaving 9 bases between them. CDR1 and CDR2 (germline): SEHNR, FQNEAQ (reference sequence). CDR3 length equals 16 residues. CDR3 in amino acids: CASSLVGEATNEKLFF. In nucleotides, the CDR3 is TGTGCCAGCAGCTTAGTTGGGGAGGCAACTAATGAAAAACTGTTTTTT.